The source of this T cell receptor beta chain is a study of cytomegalovirus exposure and HLA in healthy donors. Study findings and constraints: Later on, an analysis tied about 17,000 TCR beta sequences to HLA alleles at 0.05 false discovery rate. There were several of the most significant clusters that appeared linked to common viral pathogens in a later analysis.

V lost 10 bases to trimming and J lost 5 bases, with 27 bases between them. This CDR3 is 17 amino acids long. Germline CDR1 and CDR2: KGHSH and LQKENI. With 60 Vbeta and 13 Jbeta primers, the PCR was carried out. Assay used: immunoSEQ multiplex PCR; TCRdb lists only in-frame clones, some missing. The table includes 50,000 to 65,000 clones, 65% to 75% detected once. As to this clone: Its antigen is not known.

The sample consisted of PBMCs. The receptor was isolated from a man aged 45 to 65 in good health and CMV-seropositive. The gene calls are TRBV18 and TRBJ1-5; the D gene is possibly TRBD1 (6 bases). CDR3 nucleotides: TGTGCCACCAACCCATGTGACAACAGGGAACCCGATCAGCCCCAGCATTTT. Translated, it gives CATNPCDNREPDQPQHF.